This TCR beta chain was sequenced for a study of CD8 T cells in Susac syndrome. RNA amounts of roughly 0.45 to 1 ug underwent reverse transcription with random hexamers. Each CDR3 protein gets one entry after TCRdb re-called the immunoSEQ multiplex PCR reads with MiXCR. Of about 290,000 distinct CDR3 sequences in the sample, about nine tenths are singletons; the top ten hold 0.18%. J was trimmed by 4 bases and V by 1 base; bases with no gene match: 4. The CDR3 loop spans 14 amino acids. Germline lookup yields CDR1 MDHEN and CDR2 SYDVKM. Sequenced: CD8+ T cells from PBMCs. This receptor was identified in a human donor with multiple sclerosis. The chain employs TRBV28 and TRBJ2-7; 7 nucleotides match TRBD1. The CDR3 protein is CASSLSQGLYEQYF. The CDR3 DNA follows: TGTGCCAGCAGTTTATCACAGGGGCTGTACGAGCAGTACTTC.